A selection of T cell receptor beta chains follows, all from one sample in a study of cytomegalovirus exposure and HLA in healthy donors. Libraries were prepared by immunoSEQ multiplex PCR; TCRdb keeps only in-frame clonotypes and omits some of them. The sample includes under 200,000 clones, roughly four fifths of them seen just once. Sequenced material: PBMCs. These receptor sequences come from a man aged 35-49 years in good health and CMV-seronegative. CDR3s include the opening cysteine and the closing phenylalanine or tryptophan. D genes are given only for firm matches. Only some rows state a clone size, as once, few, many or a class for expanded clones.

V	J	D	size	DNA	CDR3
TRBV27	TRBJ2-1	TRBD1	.	TGTGCCAGCAGCTCCACAGGGACAGAACAGTTCTTC	CASSSTGTEQFF
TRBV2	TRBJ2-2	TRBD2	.	TGTGCCAGCAGCTATCTGGGACTAGCGAACACCGGGGAGCTGTTTTTT	CASSYLGLANTGELFF
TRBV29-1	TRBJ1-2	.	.	TGCAGCGTCGCTTCCTTACGACAGGGCTACACCTTC	CSVASLRQGYTF
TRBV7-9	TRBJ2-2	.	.	TGTGCCAGCAGCGCCCCCAGGGGTGGTTTCGCCGGGGAGCTGTTTTTT	CASSAPRGGFAGELFF
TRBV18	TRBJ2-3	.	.	TGTGCCAGCTTAGAGACTAGAATAGATACGCAGTATTTT	CASLETRIDTQYF
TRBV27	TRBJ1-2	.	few	TGTGCCAGCGGTTACCGGGACCGGAGGGACGGCTACACCTTC	CASGYRDRRDGYTF
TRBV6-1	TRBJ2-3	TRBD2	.	TGTGCCAGCAGTGACATTCCGACTAGCGGACCCACAGATACGCAGTATTTT	CASSDIPTSGPTDTQYF
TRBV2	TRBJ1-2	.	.	TGTGCCAGCAGTGAACGATCAGGGAGGGTTAACTATGGCTACACCTTC	CASSERSGRVNYGYTF
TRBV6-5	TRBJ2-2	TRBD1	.	TGTGCCAGCAGTTCCCGGGACAGAGGAACCGGGGAGCTGTTTTTT	CASSSRDRGTGELFF
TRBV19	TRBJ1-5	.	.	TGTGCCAGTACCAACGGGAGAGGGCGAAGCAATCAGCCCCAGCATTTT	CASTNGRGRSNQPQHF
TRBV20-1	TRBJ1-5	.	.	TGCAGTGCTAGATCCGGGGGGCCCCAGCATTTT	CSARSGGPQHF
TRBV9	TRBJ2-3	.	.	TGTGCCAGCAGCGTAGGGGGCGGAACTAGCACAGATACGCAGTATTTT	CASSVGGGTSTDTQYF
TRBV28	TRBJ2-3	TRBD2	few	TGTGCCAGCAGCCCTAGCGGGGCTAGCACAGATACGCAGTATTTT	CASSPSGASTDTQYF
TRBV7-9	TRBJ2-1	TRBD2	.	TGTGCCAGCAGCTTAAAGATAATAGCGGGCAATCACAATGAGCAGTTCTTC	CASSLKIIAGNHNEQFF
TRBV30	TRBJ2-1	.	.	TGTGCCTGGAGTCTAGCCAATGAGCAGTTCTTC	CAWSLANEQFF
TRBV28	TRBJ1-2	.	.	TGTGCCAGCAGTTTTTTAGACAGGCGGAACTATGGCTACACCTTC	CASSFLDRRNYGYTF
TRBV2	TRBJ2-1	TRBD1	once	TGTGCCAGCAGTGACGGACAGGGGGATGATGAGCAGTTCTTC	CASSDGQGDDEQFF
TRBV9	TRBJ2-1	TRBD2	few	TGTGCCAGCAGCGTAGATCCTAGCGGGAGCTCTGAGCAGTTCTTC	CASSVDPSGSSEQFF
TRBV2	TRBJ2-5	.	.	TGTGCCAGCAGTGAAGCTCTTTCCCCGGAGACCCAGTACTTC	CASSEALSPETQYF
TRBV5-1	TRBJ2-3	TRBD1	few	TGCGCCAGCAGCTCACAACTACGGACAGGGGCGGTAGATACGCAGTATTTT	CASSSQLRTGAVDTQYF
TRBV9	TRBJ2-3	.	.	TGTGCCAGCAGCGTAGGGGGACAAAACACAGATACGCAGTATTTT	CASSVGGQNTDTQYF
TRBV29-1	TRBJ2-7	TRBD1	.	TGCAGCGTTGAAGATTCAAGCAGGGGGCGGCACGAGCAGTACTTC	CSVEDSSRGRHEQYF
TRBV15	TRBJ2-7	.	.	TGTGCCACCAGCAGGGACGTAGGCACAGCGGCCTACGAGCAGTACTTC	CATSRDVGTAAYEQYF